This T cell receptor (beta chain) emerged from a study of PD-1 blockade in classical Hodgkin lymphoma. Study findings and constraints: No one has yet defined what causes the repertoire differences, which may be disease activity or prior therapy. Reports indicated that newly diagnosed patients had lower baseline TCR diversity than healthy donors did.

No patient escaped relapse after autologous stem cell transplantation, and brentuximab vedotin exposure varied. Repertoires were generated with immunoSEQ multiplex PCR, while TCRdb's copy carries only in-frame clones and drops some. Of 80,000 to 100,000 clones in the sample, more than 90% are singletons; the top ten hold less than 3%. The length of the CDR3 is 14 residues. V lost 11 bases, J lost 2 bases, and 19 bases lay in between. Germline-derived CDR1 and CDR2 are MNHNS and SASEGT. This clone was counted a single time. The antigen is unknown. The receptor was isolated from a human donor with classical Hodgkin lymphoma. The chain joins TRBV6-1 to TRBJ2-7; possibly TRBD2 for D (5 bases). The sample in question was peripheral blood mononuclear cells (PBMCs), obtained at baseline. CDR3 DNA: TGTGCCGCTTCGCTACGGGGTGCGACCTACGAGCAGTACTTC. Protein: CAASLRGATYEQYF.